This T cell receptor beta chain originates from a study of shared clonotypes between healthy human individuals. Study details: The study enrolled two women and a few men aged 18 to 49.

V was trimmed by 7 bases and J by 2 bases, leaving 13 bases between them. The CDR3 covers 14 residues. The V gene's germline CDR1 is MNHEY and CDR2 SMNVEV (reference sequence). To note about this clone: Its antigen is still unknown.

Study-level points and caveats: Across four donors, naive CD4 shared roughly 5.1%, naive CD8 more than 3%, memory CD4 2.3%, memory CD8 0.4% to 0.5%.

Some clones are missing from TCRdb's copy, which holds only in-frame ones; the method was immunoSEQ multiplex PCR. The sample has around 1.9 million clones; just over 90% are singletons. Naive CD8 cells lacked CD45RO and underwent positive selection for CCR7, leaving out terminally differentiated effector memory CD45RA+ cells. The clonotype originates from a man aged 18 to 29 in good health. Some clones in this sample may be carry-over from other donors' samples. V is TRBV27 and J is TRBJ2-3, with D maybe TRBD1 (5 bases). Sequencing was carried out using naive CD8+ T cells from PBMCs. The chain's CDR3 is CASMGQGFTDTQYF. CDR3 DNA sequence: TGTGCCAGCATGGGCCAGGGTTTCACAGATACGCAGTATTTT.